This TCR beta chain was identified during a study of shared clonotypes between healthy human individuals. Study results and caveats: Clonotypes which were not shared had lower generation probabilities than clonotypes that all four donors shared.

On this clone itself: Its target is unknown.

The CDR3 loop spans 13 amino acids. V shed 3 bases and J shed 5 bases, with 10 bases lying between them. From germline, CDR1 is SGHAT and CDR2 FQNNGV. Assay: immunoSEQ multiplex PCR; the TCRdb copy retains only in-frame clones and omits some. The sample lists 2.3 million or so clones, 93% occurring once. This TCR came from a man younger than 30 in good health. Some clones in this sample may be carry-over from other donors' samples. This chain uses TRBV11-2 with TRBJ2-5, with D unresolved. Sequenced sample: naive CD4+ T cells from PBMCs. The sample's subset: CD45RA+ positively selected. CDR3 nucleotide sequence: TGTGCCAGCAGCTTGAGCCTCCGGGAGACCCAGTACTTC. Encoded protein: CASSLSLRETQYF.